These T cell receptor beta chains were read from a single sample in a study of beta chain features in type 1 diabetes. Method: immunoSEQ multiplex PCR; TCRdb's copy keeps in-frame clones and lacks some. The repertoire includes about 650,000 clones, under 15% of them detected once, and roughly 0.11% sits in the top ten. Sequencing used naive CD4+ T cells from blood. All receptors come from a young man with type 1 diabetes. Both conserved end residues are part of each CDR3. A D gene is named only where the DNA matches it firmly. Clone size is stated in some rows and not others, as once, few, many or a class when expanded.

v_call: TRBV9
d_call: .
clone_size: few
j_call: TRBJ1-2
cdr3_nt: TGTGCCAGCAGCGTAGGTGGTTCGATCGGGGCTAACTCCTACACCTTC
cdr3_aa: CASSVGGSIGANSYTF

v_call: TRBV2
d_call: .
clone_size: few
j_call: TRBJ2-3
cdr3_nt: TGTGCCAGCAGTGAAGCGCTAGGTGGGGGGTGGACAGATACGCAGTATTTT
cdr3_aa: CASSEALGGGWTDTQYF

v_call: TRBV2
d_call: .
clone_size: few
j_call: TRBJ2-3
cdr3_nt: TGTGCCACCCTCTCAGGGTATAATCGCCCAGATACGCAGTATTTT
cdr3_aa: CATLSGYNRPDTQYF

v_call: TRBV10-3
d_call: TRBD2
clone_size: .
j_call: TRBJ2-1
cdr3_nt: TGTGCCCTCCGGACTAGCGGGGGGGCCATCAATGAGCAGTTCTTC
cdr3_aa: CALRTSGGAINEQFF

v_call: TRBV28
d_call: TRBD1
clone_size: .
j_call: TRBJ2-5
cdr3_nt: TGTGCCAGCAGCCTGACAGGGGGTGGAGAGACCCAGTACTTC
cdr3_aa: CASSLTGGGETQYF

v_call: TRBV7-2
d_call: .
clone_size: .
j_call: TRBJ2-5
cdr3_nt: TGTGCCAGCAGCCCAAGTAACAGGGTTGAGACCCAGTACTTC
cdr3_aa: CASSPSNRVETQYF

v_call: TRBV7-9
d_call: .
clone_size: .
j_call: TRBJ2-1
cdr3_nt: TGTGCCAGCAGCCCCACGGATTGGGGTAATGAGCAGTTCTTC
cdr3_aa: CASSPTDWGNEQFF

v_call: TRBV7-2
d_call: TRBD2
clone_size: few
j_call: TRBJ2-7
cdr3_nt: TGTGCCAGCAGCTCAAGTAGCGGGGGGGCCTACGAGCAGTACTTC
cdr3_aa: CASSSSSGGAYEQYF

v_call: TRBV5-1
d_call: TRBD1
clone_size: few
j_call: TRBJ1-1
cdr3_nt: TGCGCCAGCAGCTTAATACAGGGGATGGACACTGAAGCTTTCTTT
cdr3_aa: CASSLIQGMDTEAFF

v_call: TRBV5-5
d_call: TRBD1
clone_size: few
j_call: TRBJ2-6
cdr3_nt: TGTGCCAGCACCCGGGACAGACCGTTCTCTGGGGCCAACGTCCTGACTTTC
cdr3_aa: CASTRDRPFSGANVLTF

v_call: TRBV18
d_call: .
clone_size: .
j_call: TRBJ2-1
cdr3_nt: TGTGCCAGCTCCCCCTCCACCCTACAAGACCGAGGCGCGTTCTTC
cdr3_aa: CASSPSTLQDRGAFF

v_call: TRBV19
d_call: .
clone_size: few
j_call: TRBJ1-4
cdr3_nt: TGTGCCAGTAGTATCGGGGGGGACCGTGAAAAACTGTTTTTT
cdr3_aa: CASSIGGDREKLFF

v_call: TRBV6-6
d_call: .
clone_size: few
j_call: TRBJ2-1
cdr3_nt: TGTGCCAGCACCAAGCTGGGTCAGAGCTCCTACAATGAGCAGTTCTTC
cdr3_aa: CASTKLGQSSYNEQFF

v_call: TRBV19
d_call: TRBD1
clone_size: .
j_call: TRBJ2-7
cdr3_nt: TGTGCCAGTAGTATAGAGACAGGGGATCCCTACGAGCAGTACTTC
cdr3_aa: CASSIETGDPYEQYF

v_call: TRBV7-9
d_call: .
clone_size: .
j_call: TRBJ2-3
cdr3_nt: TGTGCCAGCAGCTTGGCTGGGGTAGCGGATACGCAGTATTTT
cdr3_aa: CASSLAGVADTQYF

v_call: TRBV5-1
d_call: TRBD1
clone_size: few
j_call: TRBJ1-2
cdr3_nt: TGCGCCAGCAGCCCAACCTCAGGGGGAAGTAGCTACACCTTC
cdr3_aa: CASSPTSGGSSYTF

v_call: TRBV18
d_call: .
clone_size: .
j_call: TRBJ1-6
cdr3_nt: TGTGCCAGCTCACCAATGGAGAGCTCCTATAATTCACCCCTCCACTTT
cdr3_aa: CASSPMESSYNSPLHF

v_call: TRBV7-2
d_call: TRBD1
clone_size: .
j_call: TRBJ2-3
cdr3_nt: TGTGCCAGCAGCTTAAACGGACAGGGGGTTTGGTCTAGCACAGATACGCAGTATTTT
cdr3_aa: CASSLNGQGVWSSTDTQYF

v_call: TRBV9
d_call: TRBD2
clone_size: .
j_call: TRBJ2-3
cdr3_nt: TGTGCCAGCAGCGTAGCGGGGGGGCAAGATACGCAGTATTTT
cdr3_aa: CASSVAGGQDTQYF

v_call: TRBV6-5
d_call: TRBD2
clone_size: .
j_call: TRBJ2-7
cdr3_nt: TGTGCCAGCAGCCATAGCGGGGGGGCCGGCGAGCAGTACTTC
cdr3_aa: CASSHSGGAGEQYF

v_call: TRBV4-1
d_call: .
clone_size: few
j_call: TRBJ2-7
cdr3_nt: TGCGCCAGCAGCCAAGTGCCGGGACAACGAGTCTACGAGCAGTACTTC
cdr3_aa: CASSQVPGQRVYEQYF

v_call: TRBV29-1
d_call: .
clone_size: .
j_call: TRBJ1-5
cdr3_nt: TGCAGCGCTAGTGGTGCGGGCCGTAATCAGCCCCAGCATTTT
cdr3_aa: CSASGAGRNQPQHF

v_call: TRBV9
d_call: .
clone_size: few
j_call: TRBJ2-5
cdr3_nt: TGTGCCAGCAGCGTAGGTTCAGGGGAAGGGGAGACCCAGTACTTC
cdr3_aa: CASSVGSGEGETQYF

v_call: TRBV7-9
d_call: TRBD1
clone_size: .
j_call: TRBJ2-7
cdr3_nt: TGTGCCAGCAGCTTAAGGACAGGGGATGAGCAGTACTTC
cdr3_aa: CASSLRTGDEQYF